This T cell receptor (beta chain) came from a study of T cells after yellow fever vaccination. Overall study: Low-cell-number fractions underwent preparation using SMART-Seq v4 Ultra Low Input.

There are 15 residues in the CDR3. J lost 3 bases, V lost 3 bases, and 5 bases had no gene match. Germline CDR1 is SGHRS and CDR2 is YFSETQ. They built TCR cDNA with 5'RACE template switching, a step that put in a universal primer site and UMIs. TCRdb re-analysed the 5' RACE reads in MiXCR, keeping a single row per CDR3 protein. The data hold 500,000 to 650,000 distinct CDR3 sequences, with approximately 13% observed a single time. Comments on this clonotype: Its antigen is unidentified.

Study-wide results and limits: Only a small proportion of the clonotypes turned up in both the CD4 and the CD8 compartments, likely arising from convergent recombination. Among primary-vaccination clones, most reappeared after the booster, at 95% to 96% for CD4 and approximately 88% for CD8.

This TCR came from a man aged 25-45 years who received the YFV17D yellow fever vaccine. The chain is built from TRBV5-1 and TRBJ2-3, with TRBD1 matching 9 bases. The sequenced sample was PBMCs, obtained on the day of the yellow fever booster vaccination. CDR3 residues: CASSSGDRVTDTQYF. CDR3 DNA: TGCGCCAGCAGCTCGGGGGACAGGGTGACAGATACGCAGTATTTT.